This TCR beta chain comes out of a study of T cell responses to AZD1222 COVID-19 vaccine. Worth noting for this clone: Its antigen is currently unknown.

Here immunoSEQ multiplex PCR was the method, and the copy in TCRdb shows in-frame clones only, minus some. The table lists about 150,000 clones, 90% of them singletons. The germline CDR1 and CDR2 sequences are SEHNR and FQNEAQ (reference sequence). The ends were cut back, 7 bases at V and 6 bases at J, with 6 bases in the middle. The CDR3 contains 11 residues. Study-level points and caveats: With dominance at 160-218 and 743-854, vaccine-associated CD4 TCRs spanned spike. None of the repertoires were sampled until the peak T cell response had passed. Variant regions that are unmutated are reportedly the target of nearly half of spike-specific TCRs.

This TCR came from an adult who received the AZD1222 COVID-19 vaccine. The V and J genes are TRBV7-9 and TRBJ1-4; D is possibly TRBD1 (5 bases). Sequenced here: peripheral blood, sampled 28 days after the second AZD1222 dose. The CDR3 here is CASTGYEKLFF. The CDR3 nucleotides read TGTGCCAGCACAGGGTATGAAAAACTGTTTTTT.